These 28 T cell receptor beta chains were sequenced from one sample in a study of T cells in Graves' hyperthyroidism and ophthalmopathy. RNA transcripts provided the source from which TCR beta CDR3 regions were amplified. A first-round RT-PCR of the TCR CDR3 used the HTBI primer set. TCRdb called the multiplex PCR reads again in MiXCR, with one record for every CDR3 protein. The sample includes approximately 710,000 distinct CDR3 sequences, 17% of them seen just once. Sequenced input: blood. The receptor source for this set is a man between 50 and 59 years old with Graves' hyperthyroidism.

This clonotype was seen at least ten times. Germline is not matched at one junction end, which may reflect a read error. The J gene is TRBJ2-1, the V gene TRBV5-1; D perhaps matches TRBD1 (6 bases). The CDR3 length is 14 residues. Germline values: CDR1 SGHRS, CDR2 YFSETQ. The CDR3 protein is CASSLGTTYNEQFF. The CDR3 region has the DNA TGTGCCAGCAGCTTAGGGACAACCTACAATGAGCAGTTCTTC.

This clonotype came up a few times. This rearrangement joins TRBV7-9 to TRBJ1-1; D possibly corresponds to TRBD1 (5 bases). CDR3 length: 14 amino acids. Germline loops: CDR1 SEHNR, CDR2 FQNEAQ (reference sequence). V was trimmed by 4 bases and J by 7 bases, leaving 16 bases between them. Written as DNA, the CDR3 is TGTGCCAGCAGCTCAATCAAGACAGCGTATGAAGCTTTCTTT. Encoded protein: CASSSIKTAYEAFF.

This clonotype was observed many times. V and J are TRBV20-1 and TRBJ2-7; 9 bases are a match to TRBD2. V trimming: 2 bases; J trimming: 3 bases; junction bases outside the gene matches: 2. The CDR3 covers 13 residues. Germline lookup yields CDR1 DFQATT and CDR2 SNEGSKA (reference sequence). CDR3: CSARLAGLYEQYF. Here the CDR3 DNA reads TGCAGTGCTAGACTAGCGGGACTCTACGAGCAGTACTTC.

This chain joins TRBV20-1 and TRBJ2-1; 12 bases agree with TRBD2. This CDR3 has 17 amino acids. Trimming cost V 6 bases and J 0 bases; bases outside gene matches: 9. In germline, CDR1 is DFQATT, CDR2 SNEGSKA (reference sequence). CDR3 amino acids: CSAPGLAGFSSYNEQFF. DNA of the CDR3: TGCAGTGCCCCGGGACTAGCGGGTTTCAGCTCCTACAATGAGCAGTTCTTC.

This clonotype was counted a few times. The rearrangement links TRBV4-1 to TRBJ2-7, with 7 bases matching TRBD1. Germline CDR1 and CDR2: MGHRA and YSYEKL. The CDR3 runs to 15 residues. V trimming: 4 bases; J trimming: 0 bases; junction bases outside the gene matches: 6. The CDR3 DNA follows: TGCGCCAGCAGCCTGAGCAGGGGGATCTCCTACGAGCAGTACTTC. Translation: CASSLSRGISYEQYF.

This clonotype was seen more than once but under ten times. The CDR3 coding sequence is TGTGCCAGCAGTTTACTCCCGGACAGGGGGAGCTCCTACGAGCAGTACTTC. This translates into CASSLLPDRGSSYEQYF. This chain connects TRBV12-3 or TRBV12-4 to TRBJ2-7; TRBD1 aligns across 10 bases. V was pared by 2 bases and J by 0 bases, with 7 bases of the junction left unmatched. The CDR3 runs to 17 residues.

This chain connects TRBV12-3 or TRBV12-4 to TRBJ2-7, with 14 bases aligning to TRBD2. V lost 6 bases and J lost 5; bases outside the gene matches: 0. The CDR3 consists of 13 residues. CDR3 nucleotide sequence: TGTGCCAGCAGGGGACTAGCGGGAGACGAGCAGTACTTC. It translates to CASRGLAGDEQYF.

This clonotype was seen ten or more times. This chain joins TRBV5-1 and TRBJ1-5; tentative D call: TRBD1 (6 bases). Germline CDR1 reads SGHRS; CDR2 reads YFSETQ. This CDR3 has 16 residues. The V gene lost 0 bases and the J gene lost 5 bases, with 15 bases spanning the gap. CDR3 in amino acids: CASSLAPQGGDQPQHF. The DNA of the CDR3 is TGCGCCAGCAGCTTGGCCCCACAGGGAGGAGATCAGCCCCAGCATTTT.

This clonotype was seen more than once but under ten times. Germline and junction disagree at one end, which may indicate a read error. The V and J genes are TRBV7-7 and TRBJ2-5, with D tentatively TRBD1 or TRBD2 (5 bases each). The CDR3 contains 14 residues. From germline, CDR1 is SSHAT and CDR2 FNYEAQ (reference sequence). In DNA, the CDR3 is TGTGCTAGCAGCTTCTCCGGGACCTCGGAAACCCAGTACTTC. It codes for CASSFSGTSETQYF.

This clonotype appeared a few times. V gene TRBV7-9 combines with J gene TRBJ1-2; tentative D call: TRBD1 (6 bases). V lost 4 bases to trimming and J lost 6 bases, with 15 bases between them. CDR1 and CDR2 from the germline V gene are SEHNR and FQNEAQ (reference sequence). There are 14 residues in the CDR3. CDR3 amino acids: CASSSQGGAHGYTF. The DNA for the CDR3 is TGTGCCAGCAGCTCCCAAGGGGGGGCCCATGGCTACACCTTC.

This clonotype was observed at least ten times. The CDR3: CASSLEGSGRPNTYNEQFF. CDR3 coding DNA: TGTGCCAGCAGCTTAGAAGGTAGCGGGAGGCCGAACACCTACAATGAGCAGTTCTTC. The chain uses TRBV7-2 and TRBJ2-1, with 10 bases aligning to TRBD2. After removal of 1 base from V and 2 bases from J, the junction contained 11 bases not matched to a gene. Germline V gives CDR1 SGHTA, CDR2 FQGNSA. The CDR3 runs 19 residues.

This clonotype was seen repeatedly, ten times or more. CDR3 nucleotides: TGTGCCAGCAGCCTTTATGGACAGGGATACGAGCAGTACTTC. This codes for CASSLYGQGYEQYF. The chain has TRBV11-2 and TRBJ2-7, with 8 bases fitting TRBD1. The germline CDR1 and CDR2 sequences are SGHAT and FQNNGV. J gave up 4 bases and V 5 bases, and 7 bases lay outside the gene matches. The CDR3 sequence is 14 residues long.

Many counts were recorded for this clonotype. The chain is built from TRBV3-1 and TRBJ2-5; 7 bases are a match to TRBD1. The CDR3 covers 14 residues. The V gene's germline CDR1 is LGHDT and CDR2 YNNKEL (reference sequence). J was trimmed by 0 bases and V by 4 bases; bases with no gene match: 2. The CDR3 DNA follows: TGTGCCAGCAGCCTGGGACAGAACCAAGAGACCCAGTACTTC. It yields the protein CASSLGQNQETQYF.

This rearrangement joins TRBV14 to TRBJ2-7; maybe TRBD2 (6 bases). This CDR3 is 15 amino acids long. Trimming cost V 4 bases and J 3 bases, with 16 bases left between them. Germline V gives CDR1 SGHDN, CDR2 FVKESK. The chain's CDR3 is CASSLDSAGHYEQYF. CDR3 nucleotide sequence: TGTGCCAGCAGCCTAGATTCAGCGGGCCACTACGAGCAGTACTTC.

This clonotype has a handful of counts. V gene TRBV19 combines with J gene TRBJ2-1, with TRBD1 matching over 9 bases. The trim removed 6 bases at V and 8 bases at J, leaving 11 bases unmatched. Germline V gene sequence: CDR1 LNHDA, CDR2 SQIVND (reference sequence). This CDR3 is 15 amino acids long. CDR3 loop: CASSSGTGTLHEQFF. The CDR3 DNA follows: TGTGCCAGTAGCTCCGGGACAGGGACTTTGCATGAGCAGTTCTTC.

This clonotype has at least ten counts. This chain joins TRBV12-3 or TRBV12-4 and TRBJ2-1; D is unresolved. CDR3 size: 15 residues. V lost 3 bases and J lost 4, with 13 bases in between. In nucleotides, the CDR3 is TGTGCCAGCAGTTTTTTGGGTAATGTGTACAATGAGCAGTTCTTC. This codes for CASSFLGNVYNEQFF.

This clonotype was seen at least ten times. The CDR3 DNA sequence: TGTGCCAGCAGTGTCAGGGGGGACGAGCAGTACTTC. It translates to CASSVRGDEQYF. The chain uses TRBV12-3 or TRBV12-4 and TRBJ2-7; possible D gene TRBD1, 7 bases. V lost 5 bases to trimming and J lost 5 bases, with 10 bases between them. The CDR3 consists of 12 residues.

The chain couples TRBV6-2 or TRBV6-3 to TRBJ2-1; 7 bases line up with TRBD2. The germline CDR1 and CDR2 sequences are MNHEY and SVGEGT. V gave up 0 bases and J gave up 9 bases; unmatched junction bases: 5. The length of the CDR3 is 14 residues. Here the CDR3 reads CASSYSRLASEQFF. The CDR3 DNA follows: TGTGCCAGCAGTTACTCCCGACTAGCTAGTGAGCAGTTCTTC.

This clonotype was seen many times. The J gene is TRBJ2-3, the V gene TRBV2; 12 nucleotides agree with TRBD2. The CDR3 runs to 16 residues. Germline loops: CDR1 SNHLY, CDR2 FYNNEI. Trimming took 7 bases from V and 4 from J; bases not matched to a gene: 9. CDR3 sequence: CASTIGTSGRSDTQYF. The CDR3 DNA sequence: TGTGCCAGCACCATAGGAACTAGCGGGAGGTCAGATACGCAGTATTTT.

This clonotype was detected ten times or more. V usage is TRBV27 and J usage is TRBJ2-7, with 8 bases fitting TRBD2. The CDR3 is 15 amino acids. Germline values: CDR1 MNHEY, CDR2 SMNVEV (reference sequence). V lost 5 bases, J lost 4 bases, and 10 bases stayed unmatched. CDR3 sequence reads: CASSTTSGGGYEQYF. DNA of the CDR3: TGTGCCAGCAGTACAACTAGCGGTGGGGGTTACGAGCAGTACTTC.

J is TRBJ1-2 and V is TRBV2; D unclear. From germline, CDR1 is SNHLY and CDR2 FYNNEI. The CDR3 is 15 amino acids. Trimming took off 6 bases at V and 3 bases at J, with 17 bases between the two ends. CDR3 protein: CASSLRRESDYGYTF. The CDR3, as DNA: TGTGCCAGCAGCTTACGGAGGGAGAGCGACTATGGCTACACCTTC.

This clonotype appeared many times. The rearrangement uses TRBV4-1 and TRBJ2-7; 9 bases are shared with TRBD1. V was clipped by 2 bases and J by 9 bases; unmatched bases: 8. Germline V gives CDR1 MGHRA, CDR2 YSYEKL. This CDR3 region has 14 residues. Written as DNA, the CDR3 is TGCGCCAGCAGCCAACCCTTGGGACAGGGTGGGCAGTACTTC. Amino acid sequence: CASSQPLGQGGQYF.

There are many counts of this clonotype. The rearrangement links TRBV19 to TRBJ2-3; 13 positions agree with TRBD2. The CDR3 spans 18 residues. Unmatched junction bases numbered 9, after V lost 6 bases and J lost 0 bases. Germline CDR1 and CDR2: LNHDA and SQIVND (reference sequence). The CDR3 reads CASSGLAGVVSSTDTQYF. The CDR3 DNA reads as TGTGCCAGTAGCGGACTAGCGGGAGTAGTTTCTAGCACAGATACGCAGTATTTT. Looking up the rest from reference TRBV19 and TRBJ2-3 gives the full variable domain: DGGITQSPKYLFRKEGQNVTLSCEQNLNHDAMYWYRQDPGQGLRLIYYSQIVNDFQKGDIAEGYSVSREKKESFPLTVTSAQKNPTAFYLCASSGLAGVVSSTDTQYFGPGTRLTVL.

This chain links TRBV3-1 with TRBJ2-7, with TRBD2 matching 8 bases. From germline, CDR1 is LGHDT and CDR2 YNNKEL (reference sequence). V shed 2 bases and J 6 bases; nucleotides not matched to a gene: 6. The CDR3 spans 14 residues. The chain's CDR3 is CASSQSGREGEQYF. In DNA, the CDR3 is TGTGCCAGCAGCCAATCCGGCCGGGAGGGCGAGCAGTACTTC.

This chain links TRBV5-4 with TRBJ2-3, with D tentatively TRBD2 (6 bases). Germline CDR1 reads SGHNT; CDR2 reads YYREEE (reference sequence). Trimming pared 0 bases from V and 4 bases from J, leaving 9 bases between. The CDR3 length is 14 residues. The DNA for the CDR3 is TGTGCCAGCAGCTTGGTACTAGCAGCAGATACGCAGTATTTT. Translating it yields CASSLVLAADTQYF. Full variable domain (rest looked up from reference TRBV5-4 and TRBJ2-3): ETGVTQSPTHLIKTRGQQVTLRCSSQSGHNTVSWYQQALGQGPQFIFQYYREEENGRGNFPPRFSGLQFPNYSSELNVNALELDDSALYLCASSLVLAADTQYFGPGTRLTVL.

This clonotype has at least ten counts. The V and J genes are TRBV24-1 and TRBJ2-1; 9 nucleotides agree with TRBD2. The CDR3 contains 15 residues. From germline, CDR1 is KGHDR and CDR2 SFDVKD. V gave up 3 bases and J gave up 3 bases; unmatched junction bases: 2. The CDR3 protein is CATSDQTSGYNEQFF. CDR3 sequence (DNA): TGTGCCACCAGTGATCAGACTAGCGGCTACAATGAGCAGTTCTTC.

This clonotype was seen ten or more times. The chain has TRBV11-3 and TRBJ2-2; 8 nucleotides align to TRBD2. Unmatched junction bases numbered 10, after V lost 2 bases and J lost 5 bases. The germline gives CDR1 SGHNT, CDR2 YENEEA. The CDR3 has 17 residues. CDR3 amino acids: CASSLRGSSGRTGELFF. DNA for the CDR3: TGTGCCAGCAGCTTAAGGGGATCTAGCGGGCGGACCGGGGAGCTGTTTTTT.

The CDR3: CASTQAGVINEQFF. The CDR3, as DNA: TGTGCCAGTACTCAAGCGGGAGTCATCAATGAGCAGTTCTTC. V gene TRBV19 combines with J gene TRBJ2-1; 8 bases fit TRBD2. Germline-derived CDR1 and CDR2 are LNHDA and SQIVND (reference sequence). V dropped 7 bases and J dropped 6; count of bases not matched to a gene: 8. This CDR3 spans 14 amino acids.